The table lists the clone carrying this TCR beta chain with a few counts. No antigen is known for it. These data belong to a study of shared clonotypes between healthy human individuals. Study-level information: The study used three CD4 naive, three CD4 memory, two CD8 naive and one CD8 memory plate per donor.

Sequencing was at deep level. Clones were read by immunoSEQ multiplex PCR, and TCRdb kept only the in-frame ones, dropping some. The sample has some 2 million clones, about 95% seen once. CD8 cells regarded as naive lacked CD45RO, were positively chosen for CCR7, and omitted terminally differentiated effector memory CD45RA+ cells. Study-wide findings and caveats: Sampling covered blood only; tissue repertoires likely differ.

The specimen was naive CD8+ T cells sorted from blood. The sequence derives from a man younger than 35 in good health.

Here the CDR3 reads CASSPPEGTYGYTF. CDR3 nucleotides: TGTGCCAGTAGTCCTCCGGAGGGGACCTATGGCTACACCTTC. The gene calls are TRBV19 and TRBJ1-2; maybe TRBD1 (5 bases). Germline values: CDR1 LNHDA, CDR2 SQIVND (reference sequence). Deletions cut 5 bases from V and 4 bases from J, with 14 bases between. This CDR3 is built from 14 residues.